The 24 T cell receptor beta chains below were found in one sample sequenced in a study of T cell responses to AZD1222 COVID-19 vaccine. The table came from immunoSEQ multiplex PCR; TCRdb's copy has only in-frame clones and leaves some out. Of roughly 190,000 clones in the sample, 80% to 95% were seen once. The source material was peripheral blood, sampled on day 0 of AZD1222 vaccination. All receptors derive from an adult in good health.

With respect to this clone: A read error may account for a junction end that differs from germline. V and J are TRBV5-1 and TRBJ2-3; 8 bases are a match to TRBD2. The CDR3 contains 15 residues. Germline V gene data show CDR1 as SGHRS and CDR2 as YFSETQ. The chain's CDR3 is CACSEAGGRLDTQYF. As DNA, the CDR3 is TGCGCCTGCAGCGAGGCGGGGGGCCGGCTAGATACGCAGTATTTT. The complete variable domain, with remaining parts taken from reference TRBV5-1 and TRBJ2-3, reads KAGVTQTPRYLIKTRGQQVTLSCSPISGHRSVSWYQQTPGQGLQFLFEYFSETQRNKGNFPGRFSGRQFSNSRSEMNVSTLELGDSALYLCACSEAGGRLDTQYFGPGTRLTVL.

The chain employs TRBV7-2 and TRBJ1-5; D gene uncertain. The V gene's germline CDR1 is SGHTA and CDR2 FQGNSA. The CDR3 is 12 residues long. Trimming took 0 bases from V and 4 from J, leaving 1 base between them. The CDR3 DNA sequence: TGTGCCAGCAGCTTAGCGAATCAGCCCCAGCATTTT. Translation gives CASSLANQPQHF.

This chain joins TRBV6-5 and TRBJ2-2; D not resolved. Per germline, CDR1 MNHEY and CDR2 SVGAGI. The CDR3 runs to 14 residues. V lost 0 bases to trimming and J lost 5 bases, with 7 bases between them. The CDR3 DNA follows: TGTGCCAGCAGTTACTCGTCGGAGACCGGGGAGCTGTTTTTT. Protein: CASSYSSETGELFF.

CDR3 in amino acids: CASSQDKAGGSPLHF. CDR3 bases: TGTGCCAGCAGCCAAGATAAGGCAGGGGGTTCACCCCTCCACTTT. The rearrangement uses TRBV14 and TRBJ1-6; 7 bases match TRBD1. The CDR3 length is 15 residues. The trim removed 0 bases at V and 9 bases at J, leaving 5 bases unmatched. Germline CDR1 reads SGHDN; CDR2 reads FVKESK.

The chain recombines TRBV19 with TRBJ1-6; 9 positions agree with TRBD1. This CDR3 contains 13 residues. Per germline, CDR1 LNHDA and CDR2 SQIVND (reference sequence). The V and J ends lost 3 bases and 12 bases, in that order; junction bases with no gene match: 3. The CDR3 nucleotides read TGTGCCAGTAGTATCCGACAGGGGGAACCCCTCCACTTT. It encodes CASSIRQGEPLHF.

This chain links TRBV3-1 (or the pseudogene TRBV3-2) with TRBJ2-3; D assignment may be TRBD1 or TRBD2 (6 bases each). Trimming took off 1 base at V and 11 bases at J, with 16 bases between the two ends. Germline CDR1 reads LGHDT; CDR2 reads YNNKEL (reference sequence). The CDR3 is 14 residues long. The CDR3 sequence: CASSQGGGPQGQYF. In nucleotides, the CDR3 is TGTGCCAGCAGCCAAGGAGGGGGGCCACAGGGGCAGTATTTT.

This chain joins TRBV9 and TRBJ1-6; D ambiguous. The germline gives CDR1 SGDLS, CDR2 YYNGEE. The CDR3 loop spans 14 amino acids. Trimming removed 4 bases from V and 7 bases from J, with 12 bases in between. This CDR3 is CASSRAYGNSPLHF. CDR3 DNA sequence: TGTGCCAGCAGCAGAGCCTACGGAAATTCACCCCTCCACTTT.

This chain connects TRBV25-1 to TRBJ2-5; 10 bases map to TRBD2. The trim removed 2 bases at V and 3 bases at J, leaving 9 bases unmatched. Germline loops: CDR1 MGHDK, CDR2 SYGVNS. The CDR3 contains 17 residues. This chain's CDR3 is CASSEIRIAGGKETQYF. Written as DNA, the CDR3 is TGTGCCAGCAGTGAAATTAGGATAGCGGGGGGTAAAGAGACCCAGTACTTC.

The chain uses TRBV15 and TRBJ1-1; D is undetermined. Germline V gene sequence: CDR1 LNHNV, CDR2 YYDKDF (reference sequence). V lost 1 base to trimming and J lost 5 bases, with 5 bases between them. This CDR3 spans 12 amino acids. CDR3 DNA: TGTGCCACCAGCAGAGCGCTGACTGAAGCTTTCTTT. Its translation: CATSRALTEAFF.

The chain has TRBV19 and TRBJ1-5; TRBD1 aligns across 9 bases. This CDR3 has 14 residues. The V gene's germline CDR1 is LNHDA and CDR2 SQIVND (reference sequence). V dropped 4 bases and J dropped 6; count of bases not matched to a gene: 4. CDR3: CASSKQGAFQPQHF. The CDR3 DNA reads TGTGCCAGTAGTAAACAGGGGGCGTTTCAGCCCCAGCATTTT.

The chain recombines TRBV6-5 with TRBJ1-5; the match to TRBD1 covers 7 bases. This CDR3 is built from 13 residues. V lost 8 bases and J lost 6; bases outside the gene matches: 7. Germline CDR1 MNHEY, CDR2 SVGAGI. DNA of the CDR3: TGTGCCAGCGGAATACAGGGGTTTCAGCCCCAGCATTTT. This codes for CASGIQGFQPQHF.

This chain joins TRBV10-3 and TRBJ2-5; TRBD2 matches at 11 bases. The trim removed 10 bases at V and 5 bases at J, leaving 9 bases unmatched. From germline, CDR1 is ENHRY and CDR2 SYGVKD. This CDR3 has 14 residues. The CDR3 sequence: CASRGLAVWETQYF. The CDR3 DNA sequence: TGTGCCAGTAGGGGACTAGCGGTCTGGGAGACCCAGTACTTC.

The CDR3 here is CASSLNGQSTGELFF. The CDR3, as DNA: TGTGCCAGCAGCTTAAATGGGCAGTCCACCGGGGAGCTGTTTTTT. The chain couples TRBV7-3 to TRBJ2-2; the D is unclear. The CDR3 contains 15 residues. The germline gives CDR1 SGHTA, CDR2 FQGTGA. Trimming cost V 1 base and J 4 bases, with 10 bases left between them.

The chain combines TRBV18 with TRBJ1-4; D gene ambiguous. Germline assignment: CDR1 KGHSH and CDR2 LQKENI. The CDR3 extends over 14 amino acids. Deletions cut 6 bases from V and 8 bases from J, with 16 bases between. The CDR3 loop is CASSPSRGVEKLFF. CDR3 sequence (DNA): TGTGCCAGCTCGCCGTCCCGAGGTGTAGAAAAACTGTTTTTT.

V gene TRBV7-2 combines with J gene TRBJ1-2; weak D call: TRBD1 (5 bases). V lost 1 base and J 0 bases, leaving 12 bases between the germline ends. The CDR3 length is 16 residues. CDR1 and CDR2 (germline): SGHTA, FQGNSA. The CDR3 bases are TGTGCCAGCAGCTTAGTGGGGGACGGAGCTAACTATGGCTACACCTTC. Protein sequence: CASSLVGDGANYGYTF.

CDR3 in DNA: TGTGCCACCGTATCCGGGACTAGCCTTAATGAGCAGTTCTTC. Translated, it gives CATVSGTSLNEQFF. This chain links TRBV27 with TRBJ2-1; the match to TRBD2 covers 9 bases. The CDR3 totals 14 residues. CDR1 and CDR2 from the germline V gene are MNHEY and SMNVEV (reference sequence). Trimming removed 10 bases from V and 7 bases from J; junction bases left unmatched: 11.

V is TRBV18 and J is TRBJ1-1; a possible D gene is TRBD1 (6 bases). Germline values: CDR1 KGHSH, CDR2 LQKENI. The CDR3 has 14 amino acids. V was pared by 2 bases and J by 1 base, with 8 bases between. The CDR3 sequence: CASSPTQGNTEAFF. CDR3 coding DNA: TGTGCCAGCTCACCAACACAGGGGAACACTGAAGCTTTCTTT.

The rearrangement joins TRBV5-6 to TRBJ1-1, with 9 bases matching TRBD1. Germline loops: CDR1 SGHDT, CDR2 YYEEEE. The trim removed 4 bases at V and 0 bases at J, leaving 4 bases unmatched. The CDR3 sequence is 15 residues long. This CDR3 is CASSATGGMNTEAFF. Written as DNA, the CDR3 is TGTGCCAGCAGCGCAACAGGGGGCATGAACACTGAAGCTTTCTTT.

This clone came up once. The genes are TRBV5-1 and TRBJ1-5; TRBD1 agrees at 7 bases. V lost 2 bases and J lost 4; bases outside the gene matches: 6. The CDR3 loop spans 15 amino acids. Germline V gives CDR1 SGHRS, CDR2 YFSETQ. The CDR3 DNA reads as TGCGCCAGCAGCTTAGGGACAGCCCTAAATCAGCCCCAGCATTTT. It is translated as CASSLGTALNQPQHF.

The rearrangement links TRBV11-2 to TRBJ1-2; 8 nucleotides match TRBD1. With 4 bases clipped from V and 2 bases from J, the junction kept 12 bases outside the gene matches. The germline V gene has CDR1 SGHAT and CDR2 FQNNGV. The CDR3 spans 17 residues. CDR3 sequence reads: CASSYNTGGNPNYGYTF. CDR3 DNA sequence: TGTGCCAGCAGCTATAACACAGGGGGGAACCCAAACTATGGCTACACCTTC.

The CDR3 nucleotides are TGTGCCAGCAGCCAGAGTTTGAACACTGAAGCTTTCTTT. Encoded protein: CASSQSLNTEAFF. V is TRBV3-1 (or the pseudogene TRBV3-2) and J is TRBJ1-1; no clear D. Between the trimmed V and J ends, which lost 3 bases and 0 bases, there was a span of 5 bases. Germline V gives CDR1 LGHDT, CDR2 YNNKEL (reference sequence). The CDR3 has 13 amino acids.

This clone occurred once. A read error may account for a junction end that differs from germline. The chain employs TRBV7-9 and TRBJ2-7; D call uncertain. The CDR3 consists of 14 residues. The V gene's germline CDR1 is SEHNR and CDR2 FQNEAQ (reference sequence). DNA of the CDR3: TGTGCCAGCAGCCCGAATCGCCAGCCAGGCGAGCAGCACTTC. It yields the protein CASSPNRQPGEQHF.

This chain joins TRBV3-1 (or the pseudogene TRBV3-2) and TRBJ1-5; D gene ambiguous. This CDR3 is 16 amino acids long. The V gene lost 1 base and the J gene lost 0 bases, with 10 bases spanning the gap. CDR1 is LGHDT, CDR2 YNNKEL, per germline (reference sequence). In DNA form, the CDR3 reads TGTGCCAGCAGCCAAGGCGGAGGGATTAGCAATCAGCCCCAGCATTTT. Translation gives CASSQGGGISNQPQHF.

This clone appeared once. V gene TRBV18 combines with J gene TRBJ2-1; either TRBD1 or TRBD2 may fit D (5 bases each). Between the trimmed V and J ends, which lost 2 bases and 8 bases, there was a span of 13 bases. Germline assignment: CDR1 KGHSH and CDR2 LQKENI. This CDR3 region has 14 residues. CDR3 residues: CASSPGAGSDEQFF. CDR3 bases: TGTGCCAGCTCACCAGGGGCAGGGAGCGATGAGCAGTTCTTC.